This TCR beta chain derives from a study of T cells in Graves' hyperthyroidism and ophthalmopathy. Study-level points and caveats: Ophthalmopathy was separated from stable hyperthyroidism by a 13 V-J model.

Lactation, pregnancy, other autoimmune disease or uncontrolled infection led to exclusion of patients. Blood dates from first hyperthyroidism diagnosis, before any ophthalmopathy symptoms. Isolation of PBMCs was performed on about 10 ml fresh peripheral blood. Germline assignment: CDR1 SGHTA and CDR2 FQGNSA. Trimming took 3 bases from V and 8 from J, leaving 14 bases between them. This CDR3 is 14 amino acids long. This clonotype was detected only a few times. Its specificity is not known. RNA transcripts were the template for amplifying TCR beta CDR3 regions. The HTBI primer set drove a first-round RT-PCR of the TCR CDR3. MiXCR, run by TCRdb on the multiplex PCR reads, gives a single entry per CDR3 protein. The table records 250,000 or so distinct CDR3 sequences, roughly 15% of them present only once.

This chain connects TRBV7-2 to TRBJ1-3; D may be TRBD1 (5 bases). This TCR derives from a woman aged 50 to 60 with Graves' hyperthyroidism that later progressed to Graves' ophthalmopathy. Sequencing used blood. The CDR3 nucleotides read TGTGCCAGCAGCTTTCGGACACCGGGAGACACCATATATTTT. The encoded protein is CASSFRTPGDTIYF.